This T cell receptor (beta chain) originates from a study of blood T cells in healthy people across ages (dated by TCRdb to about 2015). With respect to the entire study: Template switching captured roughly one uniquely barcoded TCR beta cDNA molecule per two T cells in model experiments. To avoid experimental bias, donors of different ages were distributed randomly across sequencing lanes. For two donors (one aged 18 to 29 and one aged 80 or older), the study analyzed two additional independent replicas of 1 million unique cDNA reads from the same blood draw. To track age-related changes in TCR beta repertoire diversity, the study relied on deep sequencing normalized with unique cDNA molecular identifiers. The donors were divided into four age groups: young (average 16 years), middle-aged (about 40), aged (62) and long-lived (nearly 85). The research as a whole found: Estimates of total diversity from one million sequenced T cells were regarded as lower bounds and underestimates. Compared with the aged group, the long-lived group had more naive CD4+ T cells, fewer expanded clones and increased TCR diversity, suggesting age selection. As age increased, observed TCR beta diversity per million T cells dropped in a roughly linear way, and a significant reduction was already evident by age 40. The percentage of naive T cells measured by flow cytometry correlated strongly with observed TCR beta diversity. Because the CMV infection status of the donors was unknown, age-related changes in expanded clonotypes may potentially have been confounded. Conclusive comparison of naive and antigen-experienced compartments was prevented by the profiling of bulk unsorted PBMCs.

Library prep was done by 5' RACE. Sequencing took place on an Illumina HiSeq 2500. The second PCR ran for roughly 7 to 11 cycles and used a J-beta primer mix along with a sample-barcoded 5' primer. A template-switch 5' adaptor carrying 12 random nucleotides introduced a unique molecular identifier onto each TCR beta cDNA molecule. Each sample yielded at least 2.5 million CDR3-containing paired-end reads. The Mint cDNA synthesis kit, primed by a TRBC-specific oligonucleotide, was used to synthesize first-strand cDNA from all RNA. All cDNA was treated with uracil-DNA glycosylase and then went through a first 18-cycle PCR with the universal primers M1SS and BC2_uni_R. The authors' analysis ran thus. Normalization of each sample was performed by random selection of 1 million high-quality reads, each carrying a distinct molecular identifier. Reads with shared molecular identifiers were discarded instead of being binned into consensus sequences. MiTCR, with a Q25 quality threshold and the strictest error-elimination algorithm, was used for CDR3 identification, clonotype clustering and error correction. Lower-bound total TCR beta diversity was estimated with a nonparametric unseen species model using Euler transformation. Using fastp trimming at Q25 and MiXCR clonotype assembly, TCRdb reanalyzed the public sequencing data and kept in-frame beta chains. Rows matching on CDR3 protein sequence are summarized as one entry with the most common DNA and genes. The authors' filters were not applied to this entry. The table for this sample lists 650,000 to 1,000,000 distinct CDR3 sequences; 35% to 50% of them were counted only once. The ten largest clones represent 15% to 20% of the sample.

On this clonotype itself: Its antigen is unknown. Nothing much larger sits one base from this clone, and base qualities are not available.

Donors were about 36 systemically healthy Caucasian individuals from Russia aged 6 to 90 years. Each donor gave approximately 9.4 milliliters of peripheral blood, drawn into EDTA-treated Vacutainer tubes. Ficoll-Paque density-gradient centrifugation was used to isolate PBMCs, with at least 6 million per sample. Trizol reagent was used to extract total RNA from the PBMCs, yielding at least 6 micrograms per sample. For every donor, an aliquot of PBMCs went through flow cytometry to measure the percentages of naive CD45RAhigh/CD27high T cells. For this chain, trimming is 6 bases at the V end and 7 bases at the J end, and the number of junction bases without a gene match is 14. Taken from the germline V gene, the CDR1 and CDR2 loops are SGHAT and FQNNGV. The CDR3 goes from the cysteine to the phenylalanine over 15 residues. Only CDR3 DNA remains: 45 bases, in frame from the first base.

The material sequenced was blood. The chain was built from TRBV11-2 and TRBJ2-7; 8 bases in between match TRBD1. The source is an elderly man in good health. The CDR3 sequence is CASRAGQGFYNEQYF. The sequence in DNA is TGTGCCAGCAGAGCAGGACAGGGATTTTACAATGAGCAGTACTTC.